These 32 T cell receptor beta chains originate from one sample sequenced in a study of a mutant IDH1 vaccine in newly diagnosed glioma (dated by TCRdb to the early 2020s). The library was prepared using the immunoSEQ multiplex PCR assay. The table comes from immuneACCESS by way of TCRdb, which keeps in-frame sequences with V and J called. Part of the clones is missing from these tables; in studies checked, under half for an unresolved V gene and the rest for unknown reasons. This sample has approximately 61,000 clones in its table, and about four fifths of those were observed once. Jointly, the top ten make up 4.5% to 6% of the sample. No cognate antigen is known for these TCRs. The time point label, read with the paper, signifies: week 35, safety follow-up. Each vaccine dose, consisting of 300 ug of a 20-mer mutant IDH1 peptide in Montanide, was administered subcutaneously with topical imiquimod.

The sequencing here drew on PBMCs, taken from a glioma patient whose treatment included an IDH1 peptide vaccine. These receptors all stem from a man aged 35-49 years with glioma.

The chain carries TRBV18 and TRBJ2-3; 11 nucleotides agree with TRBD2. The CDR3 consists of 17 residues. The germline CDR1 and CDR2 sequences are KGHSH and LQKENI. The ends lost 2 bases at V and 4 bases at J; junction bases unmatched: 8. The CDR3 nucleotides read TGTGCCAGCTCACCAACTCTTAGTAGCGGGGGGGCAGATACGCAGTATTTT. Translating gives CASSPTLSSGGADTQYF.

The gene calls are TRBV5-1 and TRBJ2-1, with 8 bases fitting TRBD1. The germline V gene has CDR1 SGHRS and CDR2 YFSETQ. The CDR3 sequence is 15 residues long. The V segment lost 0 bases and the J segment 7 bases; nucleotides outside the gene matches: 6. CDR3 DNA sequence: TGCGCCAGCAGCTTGGTGAGGCAGGGGGCAAATGAGCAGTTCTTC. It yields the protein CASSLVRQGANEQFF.

This rearrangement joins TRBV4-3 to TRBJ1-6; possibly TRBD1 for D (6 bases). Trimming removed 1 base at V and 12 bases at J, with 16 bases between. Germline CDR1 LGHNA, CDR2 YSLEER. The CDR3 totals 15 residues. Here the CDR3 reads CASSQGGPGLGPLHF. CDR3 DNA: TGCGCCAGCAGCCAAGGGGGGCCTGGATTAGGACCCCTCCACTTT.

CDR3 amino acids: CASSIPASGIGPDTQYF. The CDR3 DNA reads as TGTGCCAGTAGTATACCAGCTAGCGGGATAGGCCCAGATACGCAGTATTTT. The J gene is TRBJ2-3, the V gene TRBV19; 9 bases line up with TRBD2. CDR3 length: 17 residues. Germline V lookup: CDR1 LNHDA, CDR2 SQIVND (reference sequence). The V gene end was trimmed by 2 bases and the J gene end by 4 bases; junction bases not matched to a gene: 10.

The chain has TRBV7-9 and TRBJ2-7, with a tentative D call TRBD1 (6 bases). The CDR3 is 16 residues long. The germline V gene has CDR1 SEHNR and CDR2 FQNEAQ (reference sequence). Deletions cut 4 bases from V and 5 bases from J, with 21 bases between. The CDR3 region is CASSSGVQTGRDEQYF. In DNA, the CDR3 is TGTGCCAGCAGCTCAGGTGTACAGACAGGAAGAGACGAGCAGTACTTC.

This rearrangement joins TRBV6-1 to TRBJ2-7; maybe TRBD1 (6 bases). Germline lookup yields CDR1 MNHNS and CDR2 SASEGT. This CDR3 is built from 14 residues. V lost 1 base and J 3 bases, leaving 10 bases between the germline ends. This CDR3 reads CASSEDRVSYEQYF. In nucleotides, the CDR3 is TGTGCCAGCAGTGAAGACAGGGTCAGCTACGAGCAGTACTTC.

This clone came up a few times. This chain links TRBV7-9 with TRBJ1-4, with D possibly TRBD1 on 5 matching bases. The CDR3 spans 14 residues. Germline loops: CDR1 SEHNR, CDR2 FQNEAQ (reference sequence). V was clipped by 3 bases and J by 8 bases, with 13 bases between them. The CDR3 loop reads CASSFRTGGEKLFF. CDR3 nucleotide sequence: TGTGCCAGCAGCTTTAGGACGGGGGGAGAAAAACTGTTTTTT.

The sample holds a few counts of this clone. This chain joins TRBV28 and TRBJ2-1; D unclear. The CDR3 extends over 12 amino acids. Trimming removed 8 bases from V and 0 bases from J, with 5 bases in between. Germline CDR1 reads MDHEN; CDR2 reads SYDVKM. CDR3 protein: CASLNSYNEQFF. The CDR3 DNA sequence: TGTGCCAGCCTGAACTCCTACAATGAGCAGTTCTTC.

The chain carries TRBV28 and TRBJ1-2; TRBD1 matches 7 bases. The germline CDR1 and CDR2 sequences are MDHEN and SYDVKM. The CDR3 runs 13 residues. V was pared by 5 bases and J by 5 bases, with 5 bases of the junction left unmatched. CDR3 bases: TGTGCCAGCAGTCCGGTGACAGGGTATGGCTACACCTTC. This encodes CASSPVTGYGYTF.

The chain's CDR3 is CASSFPQGEQYF. The CDR3 DNA reads TGTGCCAGCAGTTTCCCTCAGGGAGAGCAGTACTTC. The V gene is TRBV27, the J gene TRBJ2-7; D is perhaps TRBD1 (5 bases). CDR1 and CDR2 from the germline V gene are MNHEY and SMNVEV (reference sequence). The V gene lost 3 bases and the J gene lost 7 bases, with 10 bases spanning the gap. CDR3 length: 12 amino acids.

The chain is built from TRBV18 and TRBJ2-2; D gene uncertain. The V end was cut by 0 bases, the J end by 5 bases, with 13 bases between. Germline values: CDR1 KGHSH, CDR2 LQKENI. The CDR3 is 16 residues long. CDR3 sequence (DNA): TGTGCCAGCTCACCACCCCGAACAGCCGCAACCGGGGAGCTGTTTTTT. It yields the protein CASSPPRTAATGELFF.

This chain uses TRBV27 with TRBJ1-5, with a possible D match to TRBD1 (5 bases). CDR3 length equals 15 residues. CDR1 is MNHEY, CDR2 SMNVEV, per germline (reference sequence). Trimming removed 7 bases from V and 9 bases from J, with 22 bases in between. The CDR3 sequence is CASTSTGGSGGPQHF. In nucleotides, the CDR3 is TGTGCCAGCACCTCGACCGGTGGGTCCGGGGGGCCCCAGCATTTT.

This clone was seen just once. The chain combines TRBV28 with TRBJ1-2, with D perhaps matching TRBD1 (5 bases). Deletions cut 7 bases from V and 6 bases from J, with 15 bases between. This CDR3 has 13 amino acids. Germline CDR1 reads MDHEN; CDR2 reads SYDVKM. DNA for the CDR3: TGTGCCAGCATCCCGGGGCTGGGACATGGCTACACCTTC. This translates into CASIPGLGHGYTF.

This chain connects TRBV5-8 to TRBJ1-5; D remains unclear. Trimming stripped 2 bases from V and 7 bases from J, with 13 bases between. The CDR3 is 14 amino acids. Germline assignment: CDR1 SGHTS and CDR2 YDEGEE. CDR3 sequence reads: CASSFRRVDQPQHF. CDR3 nucleotides: TGTGCCAGCAGCTTTAGAAGGGTTGACCAGCCCCAGCATTTT.

In DNA, the CDR3 is TGTGCCAGCTCAGAGGACAGGTCCGAGCAGTACTTC. Amino acids: CASSEDRSEQYF. The chain combines TRBV18 with TRBJ2-7, with 7 bases identical to TRBD1. Trimming took 5 bases from V and 6 from J; bases not matched to a gene: 4. The CDR3 loop spans 12 amino acids. Germline V gene lookup returns CDR1 KGHSH and CDR2 LQKENI.

Note on this clone: Other DNA sequences in the same sample also yield this CDR3. The chain joins TRBV18 to TRBJ2-3; D gene unclear. Germline loops: CDR1 KGHSH, CDR2 LQKENI. Trimming took 3 bases from V and 2 from J, leaving 6 bases between them. The CDR3 is made up of 13 amino acids. CDR3 region: CASSPGSTDTQYF. CDR3 nucleotide sequence: TGTGCCAGCTCACCGGGCTCCACAGATACGCAGTATTTT.

This clone was counted once. The genes are TRBV14 and TRBJ1-2, with 8 positions matching TRBD1. The ends lost 2 bases at V and 8 bases at J; junction bases unmatched: 7. The CDR3 sequence is 14 residues long. Per the germline V gene, CDR1 is SGHDN and CDR2 is FVKESK. This CDR3 reads CASSQNDRGSGYTF. CDR3 in DNA: TGTGCCAGCAGCCAAAACGACAGGGGATCAGGCTACACCTTC. The complete variable domain, with remaining parts taken from reference TRBV14 and TRBJ1-2, reads EAGVTQFPSHSVIEKGQTVTLRCDPISGHDNLYWYRRVMGKEIKFLLHFVKESKQDESGMPNNRFLAERTGGTYSTLKVQPAELEDSGVYFCASSQNDRGSGYTFGSGTRLTVV.

The chain is built from TRBV7-8 and TRBJ1-2; 9 bases fit TRBD1. CDR1 is SGHVS and CDR2 is FQNEAQ in the germline V gene. The CDR3 loop spans 17 amino acids. V gave up 5 bases and J gave up 1 base; unmatched junction bases: 11. The CDR3 protein is CASSRRDRAFVNYGYTF. The CDR3 DNA reads TGTGCCAGCAGCCGTAGGGACAGGGCCTTTGTTAACTATGGCTACACCTTC.

This clone appeared once. The rearrangement uses TRBV5-4 and TRBJ1-3; the D is unclear. V lost 1 base and J lost 0, with 11 bases in between. CDR1 is SGHNT, CDR2 YYREEE, per germline (reference sequence). This CDR3 is 16 amino acids long. As DNA, the CDR3 is TGTGCCAGCAGCTTGAAGGGTCCGACCTCTGGAAACACCATATATTTT. Translated, it gives CASSLKGPTSGNTIYF.

On this clone itself: One end of the junction fails to match germline, which may point to a read error. The chain couples TRBV7-9 to TRBJ2-6; 7 positions agree with TRBD1. The CDR3 consists of 16 residues. Per the germline V gene, CDR1 is SEHNR and CDR2 is FQNEAQ (reference sequence). Written as DNA, the CDR3 is TGCGCCAGCAGCCAAGCAGGGGGCTCTGGGGCCAACGTCCTGACTTTC. Amino acid sequence: CASSQAGGSGANVLTF.

This clone was seen a single time. This chain connects TRBV4-2 to TRBJ2-5; TRBD1 matches at 10 bases. V gave up 7 bases and J gave up 11 bases; unmatched junction bases: 7. The CDR3 runs to 12 residues. The germline gives CDR1 LGHNA, CDR2 YNFKEQ. The CDR3 nucleotides are TGTGCCAGCATAGGACAGGGGGAAGAGCAGTACTTC. Translation: CASIGQGEEQYF.

This clone was picked up a small number of times. The chain joins TRBV19 to TRBJ2-1, with D unresolved. CDR1 and CDR2 from the germline V gene are LNHDA and SQIVND (reference sequence). The CDR3 covers 14 residues. Trimming left V 2 bases short and J 7 bases short, with 12 bases between. CDR3 sequence (DNA): TGTGCCAGTAGTATAATGAGGTCCCTGAATGAGCAGTTCTTC. This codes for CASSIMRSLNEQFF.

The V call is TRBV5-6, the J call TRBJ1-4; D might be TRBD1 (5 bases). CDR3 size: 15 residues. CDR1 SGHDT and CDR2 YYEEEE come from the germline V gene. V was trimmed by 0 bases and J by 5 bases, leaving 11 bases between them. The CDR3 here is CASSLGQGRNEKLFF. DNA of the CDR3: TGTGCCAGCAGCTTGGGCCAGGGAAGGAATGAAAAACTGTTTTTT.

This clone showed up just a few times. This CDR3 is CASSLASGTIHEQFF. The CDR3 DNA reads TGTGCCAGCAGCTTAGCGAGCGGGACAATCCATGAGCAGTTCTTC. The rearrangement links TRBV7-9 to TRBJ2-1, with a possible D match to TRBD2 (7 bases). The CDR3 length is 15 residues. Trimming removed 0 bases from V and 8 bases from J, with 14 bases in between. The germline gives CDR1 SEHNR, CDR2 FQNEAQ (reference sequence).

V is TRBV5-4 and J is TRBJ1-1; perhaps TRBD1 as D (5 bases). Trimming left V 0 bases short and J 2 bases short, with 8 bases between. CDR1 and CDR2 (germline): SGHNT, YYREEE (reference sequence). The CDR3 is 14 amino acids. The CDR3 DNA reads TGTGCCAGCAGCTTGGTGACAGATAACACTGAAGCTTTCTTT. Amino acids: CASSLVTDNTEAFF.

This sequence joins TRBV19 and TRBJ2-7, with TRBD2 matching 10 bases. CDR3 length equals 15 residues. The V gene end was trimmed by 5 bases and the J gene end by 3 bases; junction bases not matched to a gene: 7. Germline V lookup: CDR1 LNHDA, CDR2 SQIVND (reference sequence). The CDR3 DNA is TGTGCCAGTAGTCCTCAGCGGGAGGGGAACTACGAGCAGTACTTC. This codes for CASSPQREGNYEQYF.

The genes are TRBV13 and TRBJ2-7, with 7 bases identical to TRBD2. The V and J ends lost 5 bases and 5 bases, in that order; junction bases with no gene match: 3. From germline, CDR1 is PRHDT and CDR2 FYEKMQ (reference sequence). The CDR3 is made up of 12 amino acids. CDR3 region: CASSGGSDEQYF. The CDR3 DNA is TGTGCCAGCAGCGGCGGGAGCGACGAGCAGTACTTC.

The gene calls are TRBV4-2 and TRBJ2-3, with D possibly called TRBD1 or TRBD2 (5 bases each). CDR3 length: 15 amino acids. Germline CDR1 is LGHNA and CDR2 is YNFKEQ. V was pared by 7 bases and J by 2 bases, with 16 bases between. The CDR3 coding sequence is TGTGCCAGCAAATCTTCTAGGGACCCCACAGATACGCAGTATTTT. It is translated as CASKSSRDPTDTQYF.

The V gene is TRBV14, the J gene TRBJ1-1; 7 nucleotides align to TRBD1. The CDR3 loop spans 16 amino acids. Germline V gives CDR1 SGHDN, CDR2 FVKESK. V lost 0 bases, J lost 8 bases, and 12 bases stayed unmatched. The CDR3 loop is CASSQDWGRGYYEAFF. CDR3 in DNA: TGTGCCAGCAGCCAAGATTGGGGCAGGGGGTACTACGAAGCTTTCTTT.

The V gene is TRBV4-1, the J gene TRBJ2-7; 10 positions match TRBD1. The CDR3 consists of 15 residues. Per germline, CDR1 MGHRA and CDR2 YSYEKL. The V gene end was trimmed by 4 bases and the J gene end by 2 bases; junction bases not matched to a gene: 5. CDR3 loop: CASSPWTGGAYEQYF. Written as DNA, the CDR3 is TGCGCCAGCAGCCCATGGACAGGGGGTGCCTACGAGCAGTACTTC.

This rearrangement joins TRBV27 to TRBJ2-7, with a tentative D call TRBD2 (6 bases). The V gene lost 3 bases and the J gene lost 3 bases, with 18 bases spanning the gap. The V gene's germline CDR1 is MNHEY and CDR2 SMNVEV (reference sequence). The CDR3 has 16 amino acids. The chain's CDR3 is CASSFRGSGGVYEQYF. Written as DNA, the CDR3 is TGTGCCAGCAGTTTCCGGGGGAGCGGAGGGGTCTACGAGCAGTACTTC.

This clone was observed a few times. J is TRBJ1-1 and V is TRBV7-9; 8 nucleotides line up with TRBD1. J was trimmed by 2 bases and V by 5 bases; bases with no gene match: 4. Germline values: CDR1 SEHNR, CDR2 FQNEAQ (reference sequence). The CDR3 extends over 14 amino acids. This chain's CDR3 is CASSRSGGNTEAFF. DNA for the CDR3: TGTGCCAGCAGCCGCTCAGGGGGCAACACTGAAGCTTTCTTT.